This TCR beta chain emerged from a study of blood T cell repertoires in COVID-19 (dated by TCRdb to about 2020). At the level of the whole study: Samples covering the acute and convalescent phases of COVID-19 were provided by collaborators in the United States, Italy and Spain. Nearly every sample came with metadata listing a de-identified subject ID, COVID-19 status, age in years and sex. The repertoires were released in a freely available public database intended as a resource for research on the immune response to SARS-CoV-2. The dataset comprised deeply sampled blood TCRbeta repertoires from subjects exposed to, actively infected with, or recovered from COVID-19. HLA class I and class II types, where available, came from metadata supplied by the sample provider rather than from assay-based typing. The samples were drawn from two sources: the first 160 participants of the ongoing ImmuneRACE study, and 1,254 subjects contributed by 6 global collaborators. The prospective study material was composed of cDNA or gDNA derived from T cells, B-cell-depleted T cells, or PBMCs.

This clone has at least ten counts. This receptor's antigen is unknown. Per-base quality was not reported, and no clone a single base away is much larger than it. The paper as a whole reports these results and caveats: The amount of clinical and demographic metadata varied by source and participant and was provided uncurated.

Each collaborating institution followed its own protocols to collect whole blood in K2EDTA tubes. For TCRbeta analysis, collaborators shipped samples as frozen whole blood, isolated PBMCs, or DNA extracted from either of those sample types. TCRbeta CDR3 regions were amplified from genomic DNA using the immunoSEQ Assay, a bias-controlled multiplex PCR. The study's own analysis went as follows. Within the assay, amplification of reference gene primers was used to estimate how many nucleated cells each sample contained. To quantify the absolute abundance of each unique TCRbeta CDR3 rearrangement, sequence reads were collapsed and filtered. Productive Simpson clonality was computed per sample as the square root of Simpson's diversity index over productive rearrangements. TCRdb took this table from immuneACCESS and kept in-frame rearrangements with V and J called. Such tables lack part of the clones; where checked against another copy, unresolved V genes explain under half of the gap, and the rest is unexplained. The V and J calls and clone size were taken over from that table, and D and trimming were inferred from the DNA. Present in this sample are approximately 130,000 clones, 85% of which were seen just once. The ten largest clonotypes hold 4.3% of the sample.

From the germline V gene, CDR1 is SGHTA and CDR2 is FQGNSA. V has 5 bases trimmed and J has 4 bases trimmed; junction bases matching no gene number 8. Counted from cysteine to phenylalanine, this CDR3 has 17 amino acids. The DNA shown is the 51-base CDR3, in frame from base 1. This clonotype was obtained from a human donor in a cohort sampled during active COVID-19. The sequenced material came from peripheral blood. The chain links TRBV7-2 with TRBJ2-3, and 14 junctional nucleotides match TRBD2. The DNA reads TGTGCCAGCAGCCCTTCGACTAGCGGGGGGGCCTCAGATACGCAGTATTTT. The translation is CASSPSTSGGASDTQYF.